What follows describes a single TCR beta chain. Its antigen is unknown. Trimming removed 10 bases from V and 0 bases from J; junction bases left unmatched: 9. CDR1 and CDR2 from the germline V gene are MNHNY and SVGAGI (reference sequence). The CDR3 runs 14 residues. 13 Jbeta primers and 60 Vbeta primers were used for the PCR. The repertoire was sequenced with immunoSEQ multiplex PCR; TCRdb's copy has only in-frame clones and lacks some. The sample shows about 190,000 clones, about four fifths of them seen only once. Although they were nominally healthy when sampled, donors likely had unrecorded immune exposures. This sample stems from a study of cytomegalovirus exposure and HLA in healthy donors. Broader study findings: The authors later found HLA-associated TCR beta chains more clonally expanded than equally common others.

Sequenced material: PBMCs. The chain employs TRBV6-6 and TRBJ2-7, with 7 bases identical to TRBD2. The receptor comes from a woman between 25 and 40 years old in good health and CMV-seropositive. The CDR3 protein is CATEGGGSSYEQYF. CDR3 nucleotides: TGTGCCACCGAGGGCGGCGGGAGCTCCTACGAGCAGTACTTC.